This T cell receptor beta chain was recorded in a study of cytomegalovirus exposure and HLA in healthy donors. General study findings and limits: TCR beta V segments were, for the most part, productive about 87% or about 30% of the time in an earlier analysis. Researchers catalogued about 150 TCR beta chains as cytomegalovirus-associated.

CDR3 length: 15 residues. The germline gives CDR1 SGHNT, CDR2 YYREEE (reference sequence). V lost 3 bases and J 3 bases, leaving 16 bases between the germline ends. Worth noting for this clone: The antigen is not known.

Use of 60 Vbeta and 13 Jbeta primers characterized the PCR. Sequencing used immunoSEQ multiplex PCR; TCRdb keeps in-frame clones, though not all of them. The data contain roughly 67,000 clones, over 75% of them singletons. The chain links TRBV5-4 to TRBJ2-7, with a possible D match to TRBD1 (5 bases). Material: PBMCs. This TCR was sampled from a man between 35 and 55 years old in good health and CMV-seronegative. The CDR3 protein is CASSSDSSINYEQYF. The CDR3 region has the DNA TGTGCCAGCAGCTCTGACAGTTCTATCAACTACGAGCAGTACTTC.